This T cell receptor (beta chain) was obtained from a study of blood T cells in healthy people across ages. Findings of the study overall: The recorded TCR beta diversity per million T cells decreased in a roughly linear manner with age. A greater number of naive CD4+ cells and higher diversity distinguished long-lived donors from aged donors.

Sample-barcoded 5' priming and a J-beta primer mix drove a second PCR of about 6 to 12 cycles. One entry per CDR3 protein, called by TCRdb with MiXCR from the 5' RACE reads. The sample lists about 640,000 distinct CDR3 sequences, roughly 53% occurring once. As to this clonotype: Its antigen remains unidentified.

The receptor's source is a man aged 55 to 70 in good health. The sample taken for sequencing was blood.

The CDR3 DNA is TGTGCCAGCAGCCCGGGACGGCGCACAGATACGCAGTATTTT. It codes for CASSPGRRTDTQYF. The chain recombines TRBV7-7 with TRBJ2-3; D possibly uses TRBD1 or TRBD2 (5 bases each). Germline-derived CDR1 and CDR2 are SSHAT and FNYEAQ (reference sequence). V was clipped by 5 bases and J by 1 base, with 10 bases between them. This CDR3 is 14 amino acids long.